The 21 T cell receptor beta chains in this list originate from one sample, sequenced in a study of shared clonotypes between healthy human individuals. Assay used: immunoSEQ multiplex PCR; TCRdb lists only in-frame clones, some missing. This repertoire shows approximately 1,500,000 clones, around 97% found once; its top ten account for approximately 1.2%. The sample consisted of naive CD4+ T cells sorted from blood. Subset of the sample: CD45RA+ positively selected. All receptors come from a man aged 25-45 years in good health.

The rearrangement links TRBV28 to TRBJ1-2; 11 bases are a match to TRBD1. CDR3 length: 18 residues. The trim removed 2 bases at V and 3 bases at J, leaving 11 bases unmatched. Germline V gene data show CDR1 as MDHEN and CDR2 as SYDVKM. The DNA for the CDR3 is TGTGCCAGCAGTTTAGGGACAGGGGGTTTTGCCAACGACTATGGCTACACCTTC. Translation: CASSLGTGGFANDYGYTF.

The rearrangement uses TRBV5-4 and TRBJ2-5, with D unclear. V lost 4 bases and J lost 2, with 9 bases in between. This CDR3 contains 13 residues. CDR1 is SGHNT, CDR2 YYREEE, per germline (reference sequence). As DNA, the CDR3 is TGTGCCAGCAGCCGATACATGCAAGAGACCCAGTACTTC. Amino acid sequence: CASSRYMQETQYF. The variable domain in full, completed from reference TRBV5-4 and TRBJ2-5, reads ETGVTQSPTHLIKTRGQQVTLRCSSQSGHNTVSWYQQALGQGPQFIFQYYREEENGRGNFPPRFSGLQFPNYSSELNVNALELDDSALYLCASSRYMQETQYFGPGTRLLVL.

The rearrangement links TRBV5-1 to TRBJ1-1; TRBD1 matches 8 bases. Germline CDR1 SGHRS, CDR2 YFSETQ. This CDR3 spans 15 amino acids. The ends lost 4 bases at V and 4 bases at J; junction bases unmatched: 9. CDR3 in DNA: TGCGCCAGCAGCGTATCAACAGGGGGTGGCACTGAAGCTTTCTTT. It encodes CASSVSTGGGTEAFF.

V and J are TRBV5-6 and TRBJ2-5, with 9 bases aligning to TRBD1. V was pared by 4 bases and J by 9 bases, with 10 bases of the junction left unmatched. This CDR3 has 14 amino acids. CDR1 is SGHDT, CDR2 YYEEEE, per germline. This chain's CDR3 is CASSRNRGRGSQYF. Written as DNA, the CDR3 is TGTGCCAGCAGCAGGAACAGGGGGCGCGGGTCCCAGTACTTC.

The CDR3 region is CASSPAGIYEQYF. In DNA form, the CDR3 reads TGTGCCAGCTCACCAGCGGGAATCTACGAGCAGTACTTC. V and J are TRBV18 and TRBJ2-7; D may be TRBD2 (6 bases). The V gene's germline CDR1 is KGHSH and CDR2 LQKENI. Trimming stripped 2 bases from V and 3 bases from J, with 8 bases between. This CDR3 contains 13 residues.

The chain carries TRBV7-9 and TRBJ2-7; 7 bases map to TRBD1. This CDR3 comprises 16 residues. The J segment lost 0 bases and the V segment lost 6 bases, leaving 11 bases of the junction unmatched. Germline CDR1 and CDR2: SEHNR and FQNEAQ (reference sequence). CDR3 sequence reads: CASSPSRTGDSYEQYF. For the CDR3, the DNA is TGTGCCAGCAGTCCCTCCCGGACAGGCGACTCCTACGAGCAGTACTTC.

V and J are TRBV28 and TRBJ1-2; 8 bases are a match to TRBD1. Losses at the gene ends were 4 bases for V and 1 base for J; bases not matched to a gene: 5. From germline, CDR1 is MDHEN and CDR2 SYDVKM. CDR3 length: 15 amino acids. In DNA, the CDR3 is TGTGCCAGCAGTTCCTTACAGGGGGGTAACTATGGCTACACCTTC. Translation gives CASSSLQGGNYGYTF.

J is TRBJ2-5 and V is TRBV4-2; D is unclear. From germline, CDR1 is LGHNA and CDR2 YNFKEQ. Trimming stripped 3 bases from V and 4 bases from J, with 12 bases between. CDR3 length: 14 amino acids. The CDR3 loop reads CASSQYDTGETQYF. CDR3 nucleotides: TGTGCCAGCAGCCAGTATGACACGGGAGAGACCCAGTACTTC.

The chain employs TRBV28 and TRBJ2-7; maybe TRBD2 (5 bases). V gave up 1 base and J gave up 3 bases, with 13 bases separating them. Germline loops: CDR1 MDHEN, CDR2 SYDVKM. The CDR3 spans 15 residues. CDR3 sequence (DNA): TGTGCCAGCAGTTTATCCGGCCCCGAGGGCTACGAGCAGTACTTC. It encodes CASSLSGPEGYEQYF. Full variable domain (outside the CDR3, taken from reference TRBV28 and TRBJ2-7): DVKVTQSSRYLVKRTGEKVFLECVQDMDHENMFWYRQDPGLGLRLIYFSYDVKMKEKGDIPEGYSVSREKKERFSLILESASTNQTSMYLCASSLSGPEGYEQYFGPGTRLTVT.

This CDR3 reads CASSSTTGTSYEQYF. The CDR3 bases are TGTGCCAGCTCTTCGACTACAGGTACTTCCTACGAGCAGTACTTC. This chain uses TRBV18 with TRBJ2-7; tentatively, D is TRBD1 or TRBD2 (5 bases each). CDR1 is KGHSH and CDR2 is LQKENI in the germline V gene. The CDR3 runs 15 residues. V shed 6 bases and J shed 1 base, with 16 bases lying between them.

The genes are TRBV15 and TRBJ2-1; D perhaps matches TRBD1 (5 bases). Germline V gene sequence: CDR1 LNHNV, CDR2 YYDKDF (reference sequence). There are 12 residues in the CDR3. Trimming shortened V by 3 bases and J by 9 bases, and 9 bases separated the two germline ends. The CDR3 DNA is TGTGCCACCAGCAGGACAGCCGGTGAGCAGTTCTTC. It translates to CATSRTAGEQFF.

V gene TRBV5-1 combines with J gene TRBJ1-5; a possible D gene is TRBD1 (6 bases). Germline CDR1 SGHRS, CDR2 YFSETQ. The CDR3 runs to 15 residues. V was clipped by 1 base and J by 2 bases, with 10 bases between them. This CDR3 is CASSLSAGGNQPQHF. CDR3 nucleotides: TGCGCCAGCAGCTTGTCTGCAGGGGGCAATCAGCCCCAGCATTTT.

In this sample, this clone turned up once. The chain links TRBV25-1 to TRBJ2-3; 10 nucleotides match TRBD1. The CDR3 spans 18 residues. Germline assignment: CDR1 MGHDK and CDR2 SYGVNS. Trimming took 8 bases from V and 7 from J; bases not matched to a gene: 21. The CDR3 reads CASRPGTGATTYMHTQYF. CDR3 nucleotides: TGTGCCAGCCGTCCCGGGACAGGGGCCACCACATATATGCATACGCAGTATTTT.

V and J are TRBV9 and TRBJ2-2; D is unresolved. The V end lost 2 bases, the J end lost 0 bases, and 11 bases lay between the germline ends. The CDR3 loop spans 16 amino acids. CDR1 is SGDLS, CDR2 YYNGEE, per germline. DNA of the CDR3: TGTGCCAGCAGCGTTGGCTACGACCCGAACACCGGGGAGCTGTTTTTT. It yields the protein CASSVGYDPNTGELFF.

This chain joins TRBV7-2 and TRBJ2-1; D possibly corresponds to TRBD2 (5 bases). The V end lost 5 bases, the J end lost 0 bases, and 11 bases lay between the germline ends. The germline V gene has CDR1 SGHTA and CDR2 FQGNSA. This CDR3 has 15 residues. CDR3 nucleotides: TGTGCCAGCAGCCCCGGACTTGTCTCCTACAATGAGCAGTTCTTC. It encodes CASSPGLVSYNEQFF.

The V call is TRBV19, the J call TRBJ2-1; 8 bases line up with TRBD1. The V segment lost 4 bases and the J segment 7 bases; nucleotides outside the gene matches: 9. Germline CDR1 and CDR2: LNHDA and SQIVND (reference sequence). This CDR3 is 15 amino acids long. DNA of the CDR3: TGTGCCAGTAGTACCTACCTTCGGACAGGGAATGAGCAGTTCTTC. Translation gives CASSTYLRTGNEQFF.

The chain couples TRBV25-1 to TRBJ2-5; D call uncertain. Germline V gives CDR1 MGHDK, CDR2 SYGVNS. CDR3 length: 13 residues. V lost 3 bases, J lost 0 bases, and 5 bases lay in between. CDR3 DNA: TGTGCCAGCAGTGACAAGTACCAAGAGACCCAGTACTTC. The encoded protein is CASSDKYQETQYF.

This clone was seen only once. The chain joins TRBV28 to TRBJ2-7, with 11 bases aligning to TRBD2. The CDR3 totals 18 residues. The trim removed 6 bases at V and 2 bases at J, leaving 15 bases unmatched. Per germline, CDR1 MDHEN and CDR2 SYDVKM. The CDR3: CASRLAGGPTPGAYEQYF. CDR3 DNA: TGTGCCAGCAGGTTAGCGGGAGGGCCTACCCCAGGGGCCTACGAGCAGTACTTC. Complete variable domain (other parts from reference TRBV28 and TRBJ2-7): DVKVTQSSRYLVKRTGEKVFLECVQDMDHENMFWYRQDPGLGLRLIYFSYDVKMKEKGDIPEGYSVSREKKERFSLILESASTNQTSMYLCASRLAGGPTPGAYEQYFGPGTRLTVT.

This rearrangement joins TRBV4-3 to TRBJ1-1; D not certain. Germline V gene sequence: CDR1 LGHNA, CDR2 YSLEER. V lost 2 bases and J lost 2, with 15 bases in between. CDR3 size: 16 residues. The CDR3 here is CASSQNEGAGNTEAFF. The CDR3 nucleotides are TGCGCCAGCAGCCAAAATGAGGGAGCGGGAAACACTGAAGCTTTCTTT.

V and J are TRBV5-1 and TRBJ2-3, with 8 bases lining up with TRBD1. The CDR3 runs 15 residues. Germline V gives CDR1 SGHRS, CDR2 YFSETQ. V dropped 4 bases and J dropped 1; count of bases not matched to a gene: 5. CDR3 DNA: TGCGCCAGCAGCATGGACAGGGCGGGCACAGATACGCAGTATTTT. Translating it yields CASSMDRAGTDTQYF.

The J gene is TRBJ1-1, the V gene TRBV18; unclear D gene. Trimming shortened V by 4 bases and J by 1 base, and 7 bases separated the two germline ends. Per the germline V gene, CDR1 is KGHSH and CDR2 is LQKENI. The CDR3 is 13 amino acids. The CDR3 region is CASSLGENTEAFF. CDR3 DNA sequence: TGTGCCAGCTCACTTGGGGAGAACACTGAAGCTTTCTTT.